This TCR beta chain was obtained from a study of CD8 T cells in Susac syndrome. Across the study: Patients with Susac syndrome had blood drawn and were at that point therapy-naive, on corticosteroids, or on intravenous immunoglobulin alone.

The V and J ends lost 3 bases and 0 bases respectively, with 9 bases between them. The CDR3 runs 13 residues. Germline V gene sequence: CDR1 SQVTM, CDR2 ANQGSEA. RNA in amounts of roughly 0.5 to 1 ug was reverse transcribed with random hexamers. TCRdb reanalysed the immunoSEQ multiplex PCR reads using MiXCR and keeps one entry per CDR3 protein. Found here are some 150,000 distinct CDR3 sequences, 95% of them singletons; the top ten hold roughly 0.15%. While CD8+ and CD4+ T cells were isolated negatively, TEMRA cells were enriched by FACS. The rearrangement uses TRBV29-1 and TRBJ2-7; unclear D gene. The material sequenced was CD4+ T cells from PBMCs. This clonotype was sampled from a human donor with Susac syndrome. The CDR3 DNA follows: TGCAGCGTTGAGGTACCCCTCTCCTACGAGCAGTACTTC. Translated, it gives CSVEVPLSYEQYF.